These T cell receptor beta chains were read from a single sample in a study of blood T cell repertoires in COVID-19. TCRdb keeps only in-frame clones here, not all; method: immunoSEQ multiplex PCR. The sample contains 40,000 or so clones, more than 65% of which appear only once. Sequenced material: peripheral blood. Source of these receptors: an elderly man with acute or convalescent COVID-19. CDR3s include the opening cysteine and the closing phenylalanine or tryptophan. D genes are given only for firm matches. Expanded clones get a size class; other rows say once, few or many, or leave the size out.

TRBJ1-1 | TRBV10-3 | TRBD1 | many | CAISRQGGTEAFF | TGTGCCATCAGTAGACAGGGAGGCACTGAAGCTTTCTTT
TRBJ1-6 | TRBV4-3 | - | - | CASSPMPGFNSPLHF | TGCGCCAGCAGCCCAATGCCGGGTTTCAATTCACCCCTCCACTTT
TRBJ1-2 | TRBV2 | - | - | CASSEGAGGYTF | TGTGCCAGCAGTGAAGGGGCGGGAGGCTACACCTTC
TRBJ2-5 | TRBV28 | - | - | CASSSPTSLPAETQYF | TGTGCCAGCAGTTCCCCAACTAGTCTTCCGGCTGAGACCCAGTACTTC
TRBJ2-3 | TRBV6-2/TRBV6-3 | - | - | CASSQTNTQYF | TGTGCCAGCAGCCAGACAAATACGCAGTATTTT
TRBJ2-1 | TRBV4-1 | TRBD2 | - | CASRTHSGSSYNEQFF | TGCGCCAGCAGGACACATAGCGGGAGCTCCTACAATGAGCAGTTCTTC
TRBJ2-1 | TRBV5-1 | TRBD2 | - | CASSFSGGSYNEQFF | TGCGCCAGCAGCTTTAGCGGGGGCTCCTACAATGAGCAGTTCTTC
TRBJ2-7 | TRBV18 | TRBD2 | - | CASSPVLPSGRIYEQYF | TGTGCCAGCTCACCAGTTCTTCCTAGCGGGAGGATCTACGAGCAGTACTTC
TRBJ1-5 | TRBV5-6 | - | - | CASTTIRDNQPQHF | TGTGCCAGCACCACCATCCGGGACAATCAGCCCCAGCATTTT
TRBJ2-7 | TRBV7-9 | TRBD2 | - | CASSPPLTAGNEQYF | TGTGCCAGCAGCCCACCCCTGACAGCGGGAAACGAGCAGTACTTC
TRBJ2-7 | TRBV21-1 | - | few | CASSKAKREGPSEQYF | TGTGCCAGCAGCAAAGCGAAGCGGGAGGGCCCCTCCGAGCAGTACTTC
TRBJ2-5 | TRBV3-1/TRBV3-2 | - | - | CASRPAVRETQYF | TGTGCCAGCAGACCAGCGGTGCGGGAGACCCAGTACTTC
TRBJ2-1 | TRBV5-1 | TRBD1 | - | CASRRTGSSYNEQFF | TGCGCCAGCAGGCGGACAGGGAGCTCCTACAATGAGCAGTTCTTC
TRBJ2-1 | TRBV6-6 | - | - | CASSHSRKRAYNEQFF | TGTGCCAGCAGTCACTCCAGGAAGCGGGCTTACAATGAGCAGTTCTTC
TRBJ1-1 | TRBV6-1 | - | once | CASSEYMGTPEAFF | TGTGCCAGCAGTGAATATATGGGGACTCCTGAAGCTTTCTTT
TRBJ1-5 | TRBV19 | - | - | CASSIWGRGNQPQHF | TGTGCCAGTAGTATTTGGGGCCGAGGCAATCAGCCCCAGCATTTT
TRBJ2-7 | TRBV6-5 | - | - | CASSYYEGSYEQYF | TGTGCCAGCAGTTACTACGAGGGATCCTACGAGCAGTACTTC
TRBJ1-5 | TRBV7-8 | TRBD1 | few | CASSLGDSSRQPQHF | TGTGCCAGCAGCTTAGGGGACAGTAGCCGTCAGCCCCAGCATTTT
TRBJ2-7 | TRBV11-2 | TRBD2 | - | CASSSRTRQNFAYEQYF | TGTGCCAGCAGCTCGCGGACTAGACAGAATTTTGCCTACGAGCAGTACTTC
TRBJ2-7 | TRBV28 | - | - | CASSSRTSEQYF | TGTGCCAGCAGTTCCCGGACAAGCGAGCAGTACTTC
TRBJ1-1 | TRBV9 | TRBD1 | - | CASSPWTGKIEAFF | TGTGCCAGCAGCCCCTGGACAGGGAAAATTGAAGCTTTCTTT
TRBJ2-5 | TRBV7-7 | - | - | CASSSTGVGETQYF | TGTGCCAGCAGCTCCACGGGGGTGGGCGAGACCCAGTACTTC